Reported below is one T cell receptor (beta chain). The sample belongs to a study of blood T cell repertoires in COVID-19. Overall study context: The United States, Italy and Spain were the sources of the acute and convalescent COVID-19 samples.

The CDR3 spans 16 residues. Germline trimming cut 0 bases from V and 5 bases from J; bases unmatched to any gene: 5. The V gene's germline CDR1 is MGHRA and CDR2 YSYEKL. In the study's own analysis: Nucleated cell number was recorded as an estimate derived from reference gene primer amplification. The data were produced by immunoSEQ multiplex PCR, yet TCRdb's version contains in-frame clones alone and is incomplete. The D gene and trimming were derived from the DNA, and the V and J assignments and clone size from that table. The table lists 200,000 to 300,000 clones, around 88% of them singletons. The chain combines TRBV4-1 with TRBJ2-1; 9 nucleotides align to TRBD2. Sample: peripheral blood. The TCR originated in a young man with active or convalescent COVID-19. Here the CDR3 reads CASSQERGGLNNEQFF. The CDR3 coding sequence is TGCGCCAGCAGCCAAGAGCGGGGGGGATTAAACAATGAGCAGTTCTTC.